The 5 T cell receptor beta chains presented below share a single source sample, sequenced in a study of blood T cell repertoires in COVID-19. Data came from immunoSEQ multiplex PCR; TCRdb stores just in-frame clones and leaves some out. Of just over 45,000 clones in the sample, approximately 87% were seen once. The sample comprised peripheral blood. The receptor set was obtained from a human donor in a cohort sampled during active COVID-19.

This clone was counted a single time. The V gene is TRBV5-1, the J gene TRBJ2-2, with 9 bases that match TRBD1. From germline, CDR1 is SGHRS and CDR2 YFSETQ. The CDR3 is made up of 20 amino acids. V dropped 4 bases and J dropped 5; count of bases not matched to a gene: 21. CDR3 residues: CASSIQPDRGGYDRTGELFF. The CDR3 region has the DNA TGCGCCAGCAGCATCCAACCGGACAGGGGAGGATATGATCGGACCGGGGAGCTGTTTTTT.

This clone occurred once. The chain combines TRBV5-6 with TRBJ2-2, with D maybe TRBD2 (6 bases). The V gene lost 4 bases and the J gene lost 4 bases, with 17 bases spanning the gap. Per the germline V gene, CDR1 is SGHDT and CDR2 is YYEEEE. The CDR3 consists of 16 residues. CDR3 amino acids: CASSHSGRWSTGELFF. CDR3 coding DNA: TGTGCCAGCAGCCACTCAGGGAGGTGGTCCACCGGGGAGCTGTTTTTT.

The chain links TRBV5-1 to TRBJ2-7, with 9 bases lining up with TRBD1. Trimming took 3 bases from V and 3 from J; bases not matched to a gene: 4. There are 14 residues in the CDR3. Germline CDR1 SGHRS, CDR2 YFSETQ. CDR3 bases: TGCGCCAGCAGCTCGACAGGGGGAGGCTACGAGCAGTACTTC. As protein: CASSSTGGGYEQYF. Full variable domain (outside the CDR3, taken from reference TRBV5-1 and TRBJ2-7): KAGVTQTPRYLIKTRGQQVTLSCSPISGHRSVSWYQQTPGQGLQFLFEYFSETQRNKGNFPGRFSGRQFSNSRSEMNVSTLELGDSALYLCASSSTGGGYEQYFGPGTRLTVT.

V gene TRBV24-1 combines with J gene TRBJ2-7, with a possible D match to TRBD1 (5 bases). The germline V and J ends were trimmed by 3 bases and 3 bases, with 8 bases remaining between them. CDR1 and CDR2 from the germline V gene are KGHDR and SFDVKD. There are 13 residues in the CDR3. CDR3 loop: CATSDGRDYEQYF. CDR3 in DNA: TGTGCCACCAGTGATGGCAGGGACTACGAGCAGTACTTC.

V is TRBV29-1 and J is TRBJ2-3, with 8 bases fitting TRBD2. The CDR3 has 16 residues. Germline-derived CDR1 and CDR2 are SQVTM and ANQGSEA. Trimming at V came to 4 bases and at J to 2 bases, leaving 11 bases not matched to a gene. The CDR3 DNA sequence: TGCAGCGTTGGGGCAGGAGCGGGAGCTTTCACAGATACGCAGTATTTT. Residues: CSVGAGAGAFTDTQYF.